This TCR beta chain was recovered during a study of T cells in Graves' hyperthyroidism and ophthalmopathy. There were TCR beta CDR3 regions amplified from RNA transcripts. Researchers ran a first-round RT-PCR on the TCR CDR3 using the HTBI primer set. In TCRdb, the multiplex PCR reads were re-called with MiXCR into one record per CDR3 protein. The table has approximately 630,000 distinct CDR3 sequences, about 16% seen once. Study findings and constraints: Stable hyperthyroidism was told apart from ophthalmopathy by a model built on 13 V-J features.

From germline, CDR1 is SGDLS and CDR2 YYNGEE. The trim removed 4 bases at V and 8 bases at J, leaving 13 bases unmatched. There are 16 residues in the CDR3. Regarding this clonotype: Its antigen is undetermined.

The clonotype originates from a young woman with Graves' hyperthyroidism. This chain uses TRBV9 with TRBJ2-3; TRBD2 matches at 10 bases. The specimen was blood. The CDR3 loop is CASSSALAGVSPTQYF. CDR3 nucleotides: TGTGCCAGCAGCTCTGCCCTAGCGGGAGTATCCCCTACGCAGTATTTT.